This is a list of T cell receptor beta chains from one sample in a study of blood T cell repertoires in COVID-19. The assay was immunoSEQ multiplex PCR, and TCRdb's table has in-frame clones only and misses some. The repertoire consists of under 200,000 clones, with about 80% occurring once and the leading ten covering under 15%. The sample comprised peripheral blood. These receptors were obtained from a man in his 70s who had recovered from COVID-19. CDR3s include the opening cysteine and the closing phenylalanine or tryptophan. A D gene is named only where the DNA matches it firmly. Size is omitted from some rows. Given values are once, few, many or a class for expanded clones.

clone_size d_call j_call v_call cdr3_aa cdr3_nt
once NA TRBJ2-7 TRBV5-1 CASSLDRDHYEQYF TGCGCCAGCAGCTTGGACAGGGATCACTACGAGCAGTACTTC
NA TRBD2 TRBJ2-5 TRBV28 CASTRSGGYGETQYF TGTGCCAGCACCCGGTCGGGGGGATATGGAGAGACCCAGTACTTC
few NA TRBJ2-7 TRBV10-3 CAISESSARGYEQYF TGTGCCATCAGTGAGTCTTCGGCCAGGGGATACGAGCAGTACTTC
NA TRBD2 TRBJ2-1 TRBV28 CASSFAGTSNNEQFF TGTGCCAGCAGTTTTGCCGGGACTAGCAACAATGAGCAGTTCTTC
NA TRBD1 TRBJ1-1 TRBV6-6 CASSSGGADTEAFF TGTGCCAGCTCCTCAGGGGGCGCAGACACTGAAGCTTTCTTT
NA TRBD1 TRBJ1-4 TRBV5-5 CASSLAGDRGNEKLFF TGTGCCAGCAGCTTGGCCGGTGACAGGGGAAATGAAAAACTGTTTTTT
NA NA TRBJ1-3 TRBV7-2 CASSEVFGNTIYF TGTGCCAGCAGCGAGGTTTTTGGAAACACCATATATTTT
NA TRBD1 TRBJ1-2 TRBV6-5 CASSWDRSYGYTF TGTGCCAGCAGTTGGGACAGGTCCTATGGCTACACCTTC
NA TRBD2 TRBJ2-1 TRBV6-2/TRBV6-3 CASSSGALYSGGQFF TGTGCCAGCAGTTCGGGCGCCCTATATTCGGGGGGGCAGTTCTTC
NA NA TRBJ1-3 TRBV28 CASTTGNTIYF TGTGCCAGCACCACTGGAAACACCATATATTTT
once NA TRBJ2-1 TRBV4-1 CASSQDFGGEEGFF TGCGCCAGCAGCCAAGATTTCGGAGGGGAGGAGGGGTTCTTC
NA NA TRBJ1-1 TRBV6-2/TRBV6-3 CASSQSRTVNTEAFF TGTGCCAGCAGCCAGTCCCGCACAGTCAACACTGAAGCTTTCTTT
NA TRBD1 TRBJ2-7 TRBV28 CASSPLPTGSYEQYF TGTGCCAGCAGTCCCCTCCCGACAGGGTCCTACGAGCAGTACTTC
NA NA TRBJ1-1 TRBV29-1 CSVGGGGTRNTEAFF TGCAGCGTTGGGGGGGGAGGGACGCGAAACACTGAAGCTTTCTTT
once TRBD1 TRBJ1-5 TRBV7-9 CASSLGGAGGSQPQHF TGTGCCAGCAGCTTAGGTGGGGCAGGGGGAAGTCAGCCCCAGCATTTT
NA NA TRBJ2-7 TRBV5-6 CASSLGAGSYEQYF TGTGCCAGCAGCTTGGGGGCAGGATCCTACGAGCAGTACTTC
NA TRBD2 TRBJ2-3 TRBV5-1 CASSVSGISNTDTQYF TGCGCCAGCAGCGTGAGCGGGATAAGTAATACAGATACGCAGTATTTT
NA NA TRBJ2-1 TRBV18 CASSLQADNEQFF TGTGCCAGCTCTCTGCAGGCCGACAATGAGCAGTTCTTC
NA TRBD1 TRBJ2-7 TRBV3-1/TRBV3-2 CASSQGMGQAYEQYF TGTGCCAGCAGCCAAGGGATGGGACAGGCGTACGAGCAGTACTTC
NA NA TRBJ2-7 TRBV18 CASSPDSYEQYF TGTGCCAGCTCACCAGACAGCTACGAGCAGTACTTC
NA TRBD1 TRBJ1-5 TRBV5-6 CASSFGQGVGQPQHF TGTGCCAGCAGCTTCGGACAGGGGGTCGGGCAGCCCCAGCATTTT
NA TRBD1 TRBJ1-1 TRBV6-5 CASSGWDRGNTEAFF TGTGCCAGCAGCGGCTGGGACAGGGGGAACACTGAAGCTTTCTTT
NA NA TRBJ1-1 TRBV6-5 CASSYLQGLSEAFF TGTGCCAGCAGTTACCTTCAGGGACTCTCTGAAGCTTTCTTT
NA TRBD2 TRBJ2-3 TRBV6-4 CASSALAGTTDTQYF TGTGCCAGCAGTGCACTAGCGGGGACCACAGATACGCAGTATTTT
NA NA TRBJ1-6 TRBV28 CASSSPPGQLNSPLHF TGTGCCAGCAGTTCACCCCCGGGACAACTGAATTCACCCCTCCACTTT
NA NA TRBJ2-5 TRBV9 CASSVGQGLRETQYF TGTGCCAGCAGCGTAGGGCAGGGGTTGCGAGAGACCCAGTACTTC
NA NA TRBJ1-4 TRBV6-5 CAAGTGPQANEKLFF TGTGCCGCGGGCACAGGGCCGCAGGCTAATGAAAAACTGTTTTTT
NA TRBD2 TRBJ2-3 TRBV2 CASTTASGGTDTQYF TGTGCCAGCACCACGGCTAGCGGGGGGACAGATACGCAGTATTTT
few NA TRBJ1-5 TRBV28 CASTPGRGNQPQHF TGTGCCAGCACCCCCGGCAGGGGTAATCAGCCCCAGCATTTT
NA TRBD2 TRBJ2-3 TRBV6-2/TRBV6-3 CASRYSSGRLSTDTQYF TGTGCCAGCAGATACTCTAGCGGGAGACTCTCCACAGATACGCAGTATTTT
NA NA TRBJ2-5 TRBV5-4 CASRVAEERETQYF TGTGCCAGCAGAGTAGCGGAGGAGAGGGAGACCCAGTACTTC
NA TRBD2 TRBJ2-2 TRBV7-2 CASSLGLAGGPRTGELFF TGTGCCAGCAGCTTAGGTCTAGCGGGAGGGCCGCGCACCGGGGAGCTGTTTTTT
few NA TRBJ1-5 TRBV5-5 CASSSDGGRGQPQHF TGTGCCAGCAGTTCAGACGGCGGGAGGGGCCAGCCCCAGCATTTT
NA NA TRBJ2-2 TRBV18 CASSPLASENTGELFF TGTGCCAGCTCACCATTGGCTAGCGAGAACACCGGGGAGCTGTTTTTT
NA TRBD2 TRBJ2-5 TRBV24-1 CATSDPRTSGRHGETQYF TGTGCCACCAGTGATCCCAGGACTAGCGGGAGACACGGGGAGACCCAGTACTTC
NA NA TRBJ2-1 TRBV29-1 CSAEGRAEGYNEQFF TGCAGCGCCGAAGGCCGGGCGGAGGGGTACAATGAGCAGTTCTTC